The rows below give T cell receptor beta chains drawn from one sample of a study of blood T cells in healthy people across ages. In TCRdb, the 5' RACE reads were re-called with MiXCR into one record per CDR3 protein. Of around 1,500,000 distinct CDR3 sequences listed, 42% were seen once; the top ten hold around 8%. Sequences were obtained from blood. The source of these receptors is a woman aged 18-29 years in good health. The conserved cysteine and the conserved F or W are not part of the CDR3 here. Fields, in order: V gene, CDR3 protein.

V: TRBV10-3
CDR3: AIRGAEAEQY

V: TRBV5-5
CDR3: ASSLGTEHYGYT

V: TRBV2
CDR3: ASSEDGGRVYEQY

V: TRBV7-2
CDR3: AGSRSAGMYEQY

V: TRBV5-1
CDR3: ASSLEASASTDTQY

V: TRBV12-3/TRBV12-4
CDR3: ASKQGGSYNEQF

V: TRBV4-2
CDR3: ASSPSDGINNYGYT

V: TRBV20-1
CDR3: SAKEDRESYNGQF

V: TRBV9
CDR3: ASSVSQTNTEAF

V: TRBV7-9
CDR3: ASSLGDSKAF

V: TRBV10-3
CDR3: AIRGTDQETQY

V: TRBV20-1
CDR3: SARDPGSQGNIQY

V: TRBV3-1
CDR3: ASSQGTSGSYT

V: TRBV5-5
CDR3: ASSVGQGDDEQY

V: TRBV4-2
CDR3: ASSQGGGLSTDTQY

V: TRBV7-6
CDR3: ASSLRQGGGTDTQY

V: TRBV20-1
CDR3: SARVQPHTDTQY

V: TRBV20-1
CDR3: SARSGLDDYGYT

V: TRBV2
CDR3: ASFGLAGGPTNEQF

V: TRBV3-1
CDR3: ASSSAVNYGYT

V: TRBV28
CDR3: ASRDRGRDYGYT

V: TRBV12-3/TRBV12-4
CDR3: ATRTGANYGYT

V: TRBV7-2
CDR3: ASSLVVRGGETQY

V: TRBV6-6
CDR3: ASSLRLAAKVYEQY

V: TRBV20-1
CDR3: SARDVHVDRGYEQY

V: TRBV5-1
CDR3: ASSLVGLTTADTQY

V: TRBV28
CDR3: ASSPRVGRQPQH

V: TRBV20-1
CDR3: SASTSGRRYEQF

V: TRBV20-1
CDR3: SARDQGGSYEQY

V: TRBV20-1
CDR3: SARVSEKTQY

V: TRBV15
CDR3: ATSDDLGGLKEQF

V: TRBV2
CDR3: ASSEVRRTSTDTQY

V: TRBV29-1
CDR3: SVEGAGTTAYEQY

V: TRBV28
CDR3: ANSLGRVSTDTQY

V: TRBV28
CDR3: ASSLDRLGNSPLH

V: TRBV29-1
CDR3: SVDKGRDYGYT

V: TRBV5-1
CDR3: ASSTERDGPYEQY

V: TRBV30
CDR3: AWSIGNEQY

V: TRBV6-1
CDR3: AIWTGRAKNIQY

V: TRBV12-3/TRBV12-4
CDR3: ASALGATYGYT

V: TRBV5-1
CDR3: ASSLAPGPAYEQY

V: TRBV1
CDR3: TSSLGGVSSYEQY

V: TRBV14
CDR3: ASSPAAYTGELF

V: TRBV29-1
CDR3: SVADGNSPLH

V: TRBV4-1
CDR3: ASSVRGMYEQY

V: TRBV2
CDR3: ASRATPVPVSNQPQH

V: TRBV30
CDR3: AWKPVLSSPLH

V: TRBV20-1
CDR3: SARDPRLAGAPSGELF

V: TRBV4-1
CDR3: ASSQPRQSNEQI

V: TRBV14
CDR3: ASSQEFAGPPNTEAF

V: TRBV16
CDR3: ASSPSGGYGYT

V: TRBV29-1
CDR3: SVEAAADTQY

V: TRBV29-1
CDR3: SVDKRGRWQVTDTQY

V: TRBV7-2
CDR3: ASTEGGRLNTEAF

V: TRBV4-2
CDR3: ASSQGAHGSGSRQETQY